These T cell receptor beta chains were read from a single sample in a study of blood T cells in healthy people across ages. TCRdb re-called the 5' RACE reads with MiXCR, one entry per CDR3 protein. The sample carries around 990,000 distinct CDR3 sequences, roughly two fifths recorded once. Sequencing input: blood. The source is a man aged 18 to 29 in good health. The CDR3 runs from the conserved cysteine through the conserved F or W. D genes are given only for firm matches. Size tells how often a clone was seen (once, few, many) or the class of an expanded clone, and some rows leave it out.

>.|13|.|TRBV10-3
CAAWGGEGTEAFF
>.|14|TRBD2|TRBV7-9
CASSRTSGGNEQYF
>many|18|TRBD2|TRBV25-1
CASSDPSGASGSTDTQYF
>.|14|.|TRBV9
CASSSDSRNQPQHF
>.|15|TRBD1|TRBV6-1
CASSDIGTGLETQYF
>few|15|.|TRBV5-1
CASSRQGASENEQFF
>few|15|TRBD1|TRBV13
CASSGRDRSNYGYTF
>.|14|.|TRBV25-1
CASSMAGANTEAFF
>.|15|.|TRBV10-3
CAVSESGFIGYGYTF
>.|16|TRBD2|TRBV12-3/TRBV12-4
CTSSLRLAGNTDTQYF